The following is a T cell receptor beta chain sequence with its context. Its antigen is currently not known. Base qualities were left out, and no much larger clone turns up one base away. CDR1 is given as GTSNPN and CDR2 as SVGIG, both from the germline V gene (reference sequence). Trimmed from V: 3 bases; trimmed from J: 5 bases; junction bases lacking a gene match: 3. The CDR3 holds 14 amino acids from the cysteine to the phenylalanine. The retained sequence is limited to the CDR3, 42 bases, with the frame set at the first base. Preparation of the library involved UMI-ligation and nested PCR. The beta constant-region primer consisted of an equimolar mixture of two oligonucleotides that together covered TRBC1 and TRBC2. The ligated cDNA went through four rounds of PCR with nested alpha and beta constant-region primers together with the SP2 primer. A single-stranded oligonucleotide bearing the SP2 primer plus a 12-nucleotide UMI was ligated onto the 3' end of the cDNA by T4 RNA ligase 1. Incubation of the ligation reaction was carried out at 16 degrees C for about 19-25 hours. PCR2 was typically performed as a SYBR Green qPCR and was stopped at a predetermined threshold so that over-amplification was prevented. Agencourt AMPure XP magnetic beads were used for all purifications after the first. Library quantification was done by Qubit, followed by a TapeStation check on which the main peak was expected at around 650 bp. Pooled libraries were sequenced on an Illumina MiSeq using v2 2x251 paired-end kits, and typically roughly 0.85-2.3 million reads were obtained per sample. Each sample library was pooled at 4 nM, and about 4.5-7% PhiX was included to improve cluster recognition. Per the authors' processing: Decombinator assigned V and J genes to Demultiplexor-processed FASTQ reads by tag matching, allowing a single base-pair mismatch. Collapsinator used UMIs to correct both sequencing errors and frequency errors arising from PCR heterogeneity. CDR3Translator translated TCRs and extracted CDR3s from the conserved cysteine to the FGXG phenylalanine, flagging non-productive sequences. Gini, Shannon entropy and inverse Simpson indices were calculated on repertoires that had been subsampled to equal numbers of UMI-defined TCRs. Within the linear range, a power law was fitted to clonotype abundance distributions using maximum likelihood. When run on a single naive CD8 sample, MIGEC and the pipeline yielded similar UMI counts, similar unique TCR numbers and similar clonal distributions. Repertoires were searched for approximately 7,000 CMV-associated CDR3 sequences compiled from VDJdb and a published dataset. The public sequencing data were trimmed at Q25 with fastp and processed into clonotypes with MiXCR by TCRdb, which kept only in-frame beta chains. Each entry merges the rows of one CDR3 protein and shows their most common DNA and genes. Clone size and V and J calls follow TCRdb, not the original study. The sample table records around 30,000 distinct CDR3 sequences; 18% of these occur just once. The top ten hold under 4% of the sample.

The sample comes from a study of naive and memory T cell subsets (dated by TCRdb to the late 2010s). Background for the entire study: The study applied an open-source, UMI-based TCR alpha and beta sequencing pipeline to sorted naive and memory peripheral blood T cell subsets. RNA was DNase-treated and reverse transcribed with TCR constant-region primers, mostly using SuperScript III. IgG serology results and the functional CMV T cell responses were in complete agreement.

What the authors observed across the whole study: A power law was followed by TCR abundance, with an exponent that differed between naive and memory subsets but was consistent across the three individuals. RNA-based TCR counts may be affected by expression changes linked to T cell activation and differentiation. Single alpha or beta chain sequences, rather than paired alpha/beta receptors, were used to define clonotypes. Following error correction, more than 90% of naive TCR sequences occurred only once, which made naive abundance distributions much steeper than those of memory subsets. The repertoire findings for the naive and memory subsets could not be validated, as no ground truth was available. In both CD4 and CD8 cells, the Gini index increased while Shannon and inverse Simpson diversity decreased from naive through CM, EM and EMRA.

Separate amplification of TCR alpha and beta chain libraries was performed from the second PCR step onward. To determine each donor's CMV status, fresh PBMCs were stimulated overnight with CMV viral lysate, and IFNgamma production from CD4+ T cells was then assessed. Miltenyi beads were used first to positively select CD4 T cells, and CD8 T cells were then positively selected from the CD4-negative fraction. Cells stained for CD3, CD4, CD8, CD45RA, CD27 and a live/dead dye were sorted on a BD Aria II into four subsets by CD45RA and CD27. The sorting gate for effector memory cells was CD45RA-CD27-, and the sorting gate for EMRA cells was CD45RA+CD27-. Blood came from a few healthy volunteers, each fractionated into CD4 and CD8 T cells and then into four differentiation subsets. Approximately 120 ml of peripheral blood was collected from each donor, and PBMC were isolated by Ficoll-Paque PLUS density-gradient centrifugation. After sorting, cells were lysed in RLT buffer, RNA was extracted using a Qiagen RNeasy kit, and the extracted RNA was stored at -80 degrees C.

The receptor comes from a human donor in good health. The sequence joins TRBV30 to TRBJ2-2; the central 10 bases match TRBD2. Sequencing was done on a sample of effector memory CD4+ T cells from blood. Per the publication, the cell subset or site label means: effector memory, CD45RA- CD27-. The encoded CDR3 is CAWRRTSGTGELFF. The nucleotide sequence is TGTGCCTGGAGACGGACTAGCGGAACCGGGGAGCTGTTTTTT.